This TCR beta chain was retrieved from a study of regulatory T cells in long-lasting Graves disease. Both iRepertoire HTBI primers and Arm-PCR of CDR3 regions were used to build the TCR beta libraries. TCRdb re-called the multiplex PCR reads with MiXCR, one entry per CDR3 protein. The data hold about 470,000 distinct CDR3 sequences, with around 20% observed a single time. Time point noted: persistent/refractory GD, antithyroid drugs over 5 years with positive TRAb. With RNA extracted from PBMCs as input, the TCR library was made. The authors drew roughly 8.1 milliliters of peripheral blood into EDTA tubes. This clonotype was observed many times. Germline V gene sequence: CDR1 MNHEY, CDR2 SVGEGT. Trimming stripped 2 bases from V and 5 bases from J, with 12 bases between. This CDR3 region has 14 residues.

The sequence came from a female donor with Graves disease. The sample here was peripheral blood mononuclear cells (PBMCs), taken when the disease was refractory, from a patient treated with antithyroid drugs. The V and J genes are TRBV6-2 or TRBV6-3 and TRBJ2-5, with D tentatively TRBD1 or TRBD2 (5 bases each). CDR3 sequence reads: CASSYGTSPETQYF. In DNA, the CDR3 is TGTGCCAGCAGTTACGGGACCTCTCCGGAGACCCAGTACTTC.